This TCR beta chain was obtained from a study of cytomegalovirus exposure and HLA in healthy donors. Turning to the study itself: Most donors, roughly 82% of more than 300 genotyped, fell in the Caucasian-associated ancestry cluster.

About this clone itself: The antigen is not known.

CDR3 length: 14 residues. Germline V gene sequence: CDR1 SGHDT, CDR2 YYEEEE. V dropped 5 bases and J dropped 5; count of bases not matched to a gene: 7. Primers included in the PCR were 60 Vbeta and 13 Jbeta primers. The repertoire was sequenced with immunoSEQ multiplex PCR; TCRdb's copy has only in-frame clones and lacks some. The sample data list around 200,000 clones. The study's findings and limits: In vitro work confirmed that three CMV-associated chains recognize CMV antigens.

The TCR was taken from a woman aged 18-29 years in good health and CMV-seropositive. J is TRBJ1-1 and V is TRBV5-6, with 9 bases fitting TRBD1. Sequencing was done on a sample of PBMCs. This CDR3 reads CASRQGQGETEAFF. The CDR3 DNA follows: TGTGCCAGCAGGCAGGGACAGGGTGAGACTGAAGCTTTCTTT.